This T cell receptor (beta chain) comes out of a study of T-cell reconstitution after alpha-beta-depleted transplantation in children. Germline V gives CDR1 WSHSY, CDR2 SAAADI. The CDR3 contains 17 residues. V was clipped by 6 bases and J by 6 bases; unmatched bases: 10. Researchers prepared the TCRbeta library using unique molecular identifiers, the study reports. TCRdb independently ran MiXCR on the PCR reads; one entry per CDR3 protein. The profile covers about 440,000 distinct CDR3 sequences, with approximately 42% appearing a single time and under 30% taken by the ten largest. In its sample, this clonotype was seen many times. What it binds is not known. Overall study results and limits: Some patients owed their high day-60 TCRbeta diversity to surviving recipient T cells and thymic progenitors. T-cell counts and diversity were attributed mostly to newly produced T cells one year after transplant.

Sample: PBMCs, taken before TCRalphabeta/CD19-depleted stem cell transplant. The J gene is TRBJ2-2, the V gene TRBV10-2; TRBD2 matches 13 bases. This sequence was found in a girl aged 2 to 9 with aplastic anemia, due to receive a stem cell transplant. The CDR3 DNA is TGCGCCAGCAGCCTTTCCGGACTAGCGGGAGCATCCGGGGAGCTGTTTTTT. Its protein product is CASSLSGLAGASGELFF.